The sequence of this T cell receptor beta chain was determined in a study of blood T cell repertoires in COVID-19. Original processing methods: Using reference gene primer amplification, nucleated cell counts were estimated. Assay used: immunoSEQ multiplex PCR; TCRdb lists only in-frame clones, some missing. V and J calls and clone size are given by that table; D and trimming were obtained from the DNA. This repertoire shows about 330,000 clones, more than 75% found once; its top ten account for roughly 5.3%. Those enrolled, adults aged roughly 18 to 100 years, came from 25 or so US areas. In Cohort 3, a recovered donor had either two negative PCRs, clearance, or symptom resolution. The material sequenced was PBMCs or T cells enriched from blood (not recorded which). The sequence was collected from a woman in her twenties or thirties who had recovered from COVID-19.

CDR3 in amino acids: CASSLVGGAYEQYF. The CDR3 coding sequence is TGTGCCAGCAGCTTGGTAGGGGGGGCCTACGAGCAGTACTTC. This chain links TRBV7-8 with TRBJ2-7, with D perhaps TRBD2 (7 bases). This CDR3 comprises 14 residues. V was clipped by 3 bases and J by 2 bases, with 11 bases between them. Per germline, CDR1 SGHVS and CDR2 FQNEAQ.